The T cell receptor beta chain described here comes from a study of shared clonotypes between healthy human individuals (dated by TCRdb to 2019 to 2021). A note on the overall study: A couple of women and three men aged 18 to 49 years were included in the cohort. For each donor, three plates each were used for CD4 naive and CD4 memory, two plates were used for CD8 naive, and one plate was used for CD8 memory. To estimate repertoire size and how much clonotype sharing occurs between individuals, the study deeply sequenced the blood TCR repertoires of about 5 healthy adults. Libraries were prepared and TCR repertoires were sequenced by different laboratories using diverse techniques, in order to increase sequencing depth and limit assay-specific biases. Each donor's leukapheresis produced roughly between about 0.9 and 9.5 billion PBMCs.

Healthy HIV-negative adults with no recently reported acute infections or vaccinations were included as donors. Every donor was a Caucasian adult residing in Nashville, Tennessee, USA. CD4+ T cells were enriched by magnetic negative selection; naive cells were then positively selected on CD45RA, and the negative fraction formed the memory subset. Blood was collected by leukapheresis, and PBMCs were isolated by Ficoll-Histopaque density gradient centrifugation and then cryopreserved in liquid nitrogen vapor phase. Analytical flow cytometry was used to check the purity and quantity of every magnetically sorted T cell population. Each sorted fraction had its genomic DNA isolated and then quantified by UV absorbance on a Nanodrop 2000c. Results the study describes overall, beyond this receptor: Pairwise subsampling indicated that sequencing depth was expected to affect the degree of clonotype sharing among donors. Sampling was limited to blood, and TCR repertoires in tissue likely differ from TCR repertoires in blood. Rarefaction of sorted-subset datasets indicated incomplete sequencing despite the large sequencing depth. Clonotypes shared by all four sorted-subset donors showed higher generation probabilities than non-shared clonotypes. Naive subsets generally had larger estimated clonotype richness than memory subsets. Across several donors, 4.5% to 6.5% of naive CD4, 3% to 4% of naive CD8, approximately 2.5% of memory CD4, and 0.4% to 0.45% of memory CD8 clonotypes were shared. The small number of donors limited the genetic and exposure-history diversity represented.

TCR CDR3 regions were amplified from genomic DNA by multiplex PCR using the deep immunoSEQ assay. Genomic DNA extracted from each cell subset was distributed evenly over all wells of several immunoSEQ 96-well plates, and each plate served as one replicate. For sorted subsets, about 210 ng of genomic DNA, equivalent to 30,000 or so T cell genomes, went into each replicate PCR. Purified libraries were measured with a Qubit 3.0 fluorometer, size-checked on a Bioanalyzer 2100, and measured again with the KAPA Library Quantification kit. Each immunoSEQ 96-well plate was sequenced on its own single-read 150-cycle Illumina NextSeq 550 flow cell. On the study's bioinformatics: Because the immunoSEQ output held only junctional sequences and lacked quality scores, the filtering could not match the filtering applied to full-length reads. To assign V/J genes and CDR3, sequences were annotated using PyIR, a Python wrapper for IgBLAST v1.9, with IMGT germline references. Reads were filtered out if the reads had weak V/J assignments (E-value above 1e-6), no CDR3, stop codons, out-of-frame junctions, or ambiguous translated residues. V3J clonotypes were defined as sequences sharing the same inferred V gene, J gene, and CDR3 amino acid sequence. To compute the percentage overlap between repertoires, the number of shared unique clonotypes was divided by the size of the smaller repertoire. RTK rarefaction, the Chao1 estimator, and Recon v2.1 estimates of unobserved clonotypes were used to assess repertoire richness. OLGA was used to compute generation probabilities for all TCRbeta clonotypes that the gDNA method yielded from four donors. Sourced from immuneACCESS, this table was stored by TCRdb with only in-frame sequences that have V and J called. A share of the clones is absent; for the studies checked, an unresolved V gene accounts for under half, and the remainder has no known explanation. The V and J calls and clone size were taken over from that table, and D and trimming were inferred from the DNA. The sample table records almost 750,000 clones; around 77% of these occur just once. Approximately 1.8% of the sample rests with the top ten.

Measured from the cysteine to the phenylalanine, the CDR3 is 17 residues long. Here the CDR3 DNA is all that survives: 51 bases in frame from base 1. Trimming removed 3 bases from V and 4 bases from J; the gene matches leave 9 bases unexplained. The CDR1 and CDR2 encoded by the germline V gene are SGHVS and FQNEAQ. For this clone: The antigen it recognizes is unknown. No qualities accompany the bases; no much larger clone lies one base away.

Here the chain combines TRBV7-8 and TRBJ2-1; 10 middle bases align to TRBD1. Sequencing was carried out using memory CD4+ T cells sorted from blood. The intended sense of this specimen's cell subset or site label: CD45RA-negative fraction. The TCR sequence derives from a woman aged 30 to 39 in good health. The CDR3 in this case is CASSFRQGAVGYNEQFF. The DNA sequence follows: TGTGCCAGCAGCTTCAGACAGGGGGCGGTCGGATACAATGAGCAGTTCTTC.